This record concerns one TCR beta chain sequence. The germline V gene has CDR1 SGHDT and CDR2 YYEEEE. This CDR3 is 15 amino acids long. Trimming took 2 bases from V and 2 from J, leaving 11 bases between them. In the original processing: Reference gene primer amplification gave estimated nucleated cell counts. Clones were sequenced by immunoSEQ multiplex PCR, and TCRdb holds only the in-frame ones, with some missing. V, J and clone size are those of that table, while D and trimming were read from the DNA. The sample comprises approximately 220,000 clones, over 70% of which are singletons, and approximately 7.9% rests with the top ten. These data come from a study of blood T cell repertoires in COVID-19. The wider study: Samples of COVID-19 (acute and convalescent) were obtained from the United States, Italy and Spain. Sources were T cells, B-cell-depleted T cells, or PBMCs; the material itself was cDNA or gDNA.

This sequence joins TRBV5-6 and TRBJ1-3; no definite D call. The receptor was derived from a woman of 80 years or more with acute or convalescent COVID-19. Input material: peripheral blood. The CDR3 coding sequence is TGTGCCAGCAGCTTTGGCAGCACTACTGGAAACACCATATATTTT. This sequence encodes CASSFGSTTGNTIYF.